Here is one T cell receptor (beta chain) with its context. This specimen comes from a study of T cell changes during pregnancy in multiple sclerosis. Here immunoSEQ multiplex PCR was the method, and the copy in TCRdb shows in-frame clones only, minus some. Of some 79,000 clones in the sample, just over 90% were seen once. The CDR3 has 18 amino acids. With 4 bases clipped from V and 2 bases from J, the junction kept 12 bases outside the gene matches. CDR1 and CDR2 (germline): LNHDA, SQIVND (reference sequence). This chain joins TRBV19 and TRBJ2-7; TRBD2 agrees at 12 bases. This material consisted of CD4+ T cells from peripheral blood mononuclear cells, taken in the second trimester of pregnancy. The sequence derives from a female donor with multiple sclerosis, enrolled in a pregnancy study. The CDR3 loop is CASSTMMTSGSVPYEQYF. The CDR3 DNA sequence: TGTGCCAGTAGTACCATGATGACTAGCGGGAGTGTTCCCTACGAGCAGTACTTC.